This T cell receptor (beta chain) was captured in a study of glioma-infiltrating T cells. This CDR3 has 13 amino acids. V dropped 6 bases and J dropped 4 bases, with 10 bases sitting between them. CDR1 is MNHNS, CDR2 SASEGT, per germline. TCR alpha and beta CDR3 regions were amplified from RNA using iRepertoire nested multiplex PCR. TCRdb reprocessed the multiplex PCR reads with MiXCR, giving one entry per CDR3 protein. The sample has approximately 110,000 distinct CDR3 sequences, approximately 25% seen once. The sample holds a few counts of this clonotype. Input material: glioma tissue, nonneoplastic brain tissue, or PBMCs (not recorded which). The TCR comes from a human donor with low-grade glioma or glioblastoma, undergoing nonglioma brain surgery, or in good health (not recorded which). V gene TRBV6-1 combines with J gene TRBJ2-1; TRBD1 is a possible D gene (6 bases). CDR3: CASRGDTYNEQFF. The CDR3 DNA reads TGTGCCAGCAGGGGGGACACTTACAATGAGCAGTTCTTC.